These 18 T cell receptor beta chains originate from one sample sequenced in a study of T cell responses to AZD1222 COVID-19 vaccine. Sequencing was performed with immunoSEQ multiplex PCR; in TCRdb, only in-frame clones are kept and a portion is missing. The sample lists over 130,000 clones, 85% to 95% seen once, with approximately 5% in the top ten. The specimen was peripheral blood, collected on day 0 of AZD1222 vaccination. These receptor sequences come from an adult in good health.

The chain links TRBV11-2 to TRBJ2-1; D tentatively reads TRBD1 or TRBD2 (6 bases each). This CDR3 is 15 amino acids long. Germline V CDR1 and CDR2: SGHAT, FQNNGV. V lost 0 bases to trimming and J lost 5 bases, with 11 bases between them. CDR3 amino acids: CASSLEGGFDNEQFF. CDR3 DNA: TGTGCCAGCAGCTTAGAGGGGGGCTTCGACAATGAGCAGTTCTTC.

The genes are TRBV24-1 and TRBJ2-1, with D possibly being TRBD1 (6 bases). The V end lost 4 bases, the J end lost 8 bases, and 17 bases lay between the germline ends. The CDR3 is 15 residues long. Germline-derived CDR1 and CDR2 are KGHDR and SFDVKD. CDR3 loop: CATSDSQGSVDEQFF. Written as DNA, the CDR3 is TGTGCCACCAGTGACTCACAGGGATCAGTGGATGAGCAGTTCTTC.

The chain has TRBV10-3 and TRBJ2-1; the match to TRBD2 covers 11 bases. The CDR3 contains 16 residues. Looked up from germline, CDR1 is ENHRY and CDR2 is SYGVKD. J lost 9 bases, V lost 3 bases, and 10 bases had no gene match. The CDR3 DNA sequence: TGTGCCATCAGTGAAGTCTCTAGCGGGGGGTATCGTGAGCAGTTCTTC. Amino acid sequence: CAISEVSSGGYREQFF.

The chain couples TRBV30 to TRBJ1-5; D is uncertain. Germline V gene data show CDR1 as GTSNPN and CDR2 as SVGIG (reference sequence). This CDR3 is built from 13 residues. The germline V and J ends were trimmed by 1 base and 6 bases, with 10 bases remaining between them. In DNA form, the CDR3 reads TGTGCCTGGAGTGCTCGGGAGAGTCAGCCCCAGCATTTT. It translates to CAWSARESQPQHF. The full variable domain, completed using reference TRBV30 and TRBJ1-5, is SQTIHQWPATLVQPVGSPLSLECTVEGTSNPNLYWYRQAAGRGLQLLFYSVGIGQISSEVPQNLSASRPQDRQFILSSKKLLLSDSGFYLCAWSARESQPQHFGDGTRLSIL.

The chain is built from TRBV7-6 and TRBJ2-7; D perhaps matches TRBD2 (7 bases). Germline CDR1 is SGHVS and CDR2 is FNYEAQ. V lost 5 bases to trimming and J lost 5 bases, with 19 bases between them. This CDR3 is 15 amino acids long. Here the CDR3 DNA reads TGTGCCAGCAGCCAGAGGGGGAGGGCCGTTCACGAGCAGTACTTC. It encodes CASSQRGRAVHEQYF.

The chain links TRBV5-6 to TRBJ1-2, with D unclear. Germline V gives CDR1 SGHDT, CDR2 YYEEEE. This CDR3 region has 13 residues. With 5 bases removed from V and 7 bases from J, the gap between germline ends came to 15 bases. Here the CDR3 reads CASSYQVALGYTF. CDR3 DNA: TGTGCCAGCAGTTATCAGGTAGCTCTTGGCTACACCTTC. The entire variable domain, with the rest obtained from reference TRBV5-6 and TRBJ1-2, is as follows: DAGVTQSPTHLIKTRGQQVTLRCSPKSGHDTVSWYQQALGQGPQFIFQYYEEEERQRGNFPDRFSGHQFPNYSSELNVNALLLGDSALYLCASSYQVALGYTFGSGTRLTVV.

The chain has TRBV29-1 and TRBJ1-1, with D unresolved. The CDR3 runs 13 residues. Germline V gives CDR1 SQVTM, CDR2 ANQGSEA. Trimming pared 6 bases from V and 1 base from J, leaving 12 bases between. The CDR3 spells CSVAGQQNTEAFF. The CDR3 region has the DNA TGCAGCGTGGCGGGTCAGCAGAACACTGAAGCTTTCTTT.

This chain joins TRBV6-2 or TRBV6-3 and TRBJ1-2; perhaps TRBD1 as D (6 bases). The CDR3 covers 14 residues. Germline CDR1 MNHEY, CDR2 SVGEGT. Deletions cut 3 bases from V and 6 bases from J, with 14 bases between. For the CDR3, the DNA is TGTGCCAGCAGTTATCGCTCAGGGGACCATGGCTACACCTTC. Translation gives CASSYRSGDHGYTF.

The chain carries TRBV7-2 and TRBJ2-5, with a tentative D call TRBD2 (5 bases). CDR3 length: 12 residues. Germline-derived CDR1 and CDR2 are SGHTA and FQGNSA. V lost 5 bases to trimming and J lost 5 bases, with 9 bases between them. The CDR3 DNA sequence: TGTGCCAGCAGCCGCCGCGGGGAGACCCAGTACTTC. It yields the protein CASSRRGETQYF.

The V and J genes are TRBV29-1 and TRBJ1-1; D is possibly TRBD1 (5 bases). The CDR3 consists of 16 residues. V was cut by 5 bases and J by 2 bases, with 21 bases left in between. Per germline, CDR1 SQVTM and CDR2 ANQGSEA. CDR3 region: CSVRYSRRGGNTEAFF. The CDR3 DNA sequence: TGCAGCGTTCGGTATTCGAGGAGGGGAGGAAACACTGAAGCTTTCTTT.

This sequence joins TRBV12-5 and TRBJ1-2; 9 nucleotides line up with TRBD1. With 0 bases clipped from V and 8 bases from J, the junction kept 7 bases outside the gene matches. Germline CDR1 and CDR2: LGHNT and FRNRAP. CDR3 length equals 15 residues. CDR3 amino acids: CASGLVTGGAMGYTF. DNA of the CDR3: TGTGCTAGTGGTTTGGTAACAGGGGGCGCGATGGGCTACACCTTC.

The rearrangement uses TRBV19 and TRBJ2-4, with 8 nucleotides matching TRBD1. J gave up 0 bases and V 5 bases, and 9 bases lay outside the gene matches. Germline CDR1 reads LNHDA; CDR2 reads SQIVND (reference sequence). The CDR3 has 17 residues. CDR3 residues: CASSALPGGRAKNIQYF. The CDR3 bases are TGTGCCAGTAGTGCCCTTCCAGGGGGCCGAGCCAAAAACATTCAGTACTTC.

The rearrangement uses TRBV19 and TRBJ1-2; TRBD1 might be the D (6 bases). The ends were cut back, 7 bases at V and 4 bases at J, with 19 bases in the middle. This CDR3 is built from 15 residues. In germline, CDR1 is LNHDA, CDR2 SQIVND (reference sequence). CDR3 nucleotide sequence: TGTGCCAGTAACCCTGGGGGCTGGCGGAGCTATGGCTACACCTTC. This codes for CASNPGGWRSYGYTF.

This clone was counted a single time. V usage is TRBV5-5 and J usage is TRBJ2-5; D possibly corresponds to TRBD2 (6 bases). The CDR3 totals 14 residues. CDR1 SGHKS and CDR2 YYEKEE come from the germline V gene (reference sequence). With 7 bases removed from V and 5 bases from J, the gap between germline ends came to 18 bases. The DNA for the CDR3 is TGTGCCAGCCGACCCTCCGAAGGGAGGGAGACCCAGTACTTC. Translated, it gives CASRPSEGRETQYF.

The chain couples TRBV11-2 to TRBJ2-1, with no clear D. This CDR3 has 14 amino acids. V was shortened by 2 bases and J by 0 bases, with 5 bases between the two germline ends. Germline assignment: CDR1 SGHAT and CDR2 FQNNGV. CDR3 nucleotides: TGTGCCAGCAGCTTACGGAGCTCCTACAATGAGCAGTTCTTC. The encoded protein is CASSLRSSYNEQFF.

The chain employs TRBV25-1 and TRBJ2-7, with 11 nucleotides matching TRBD1. Trimming removed 8 bases from V and 6 bases from J; junction bases left unmatched: 6. CDR3 length equals 13 residues. The V gene's germline CDR1 is MGHDK and CDR2 SYGVNS. The chain's CDR3 is CASRDRGLGEQYF. The CDR3, as DNA: TGTGCCAGCCGGGACAGGGGGTTGGGCGAGCAGTACTTC.

The chain is built from TRBV4-3 and TRBJ1-6; perhaps TRBD1 as D (5 bases). The CDR3 extends over 15 amino acids. CDR1 is LGHNA, CDR2 YSLEER, per germline. V gave up 0 bases and J gave up 7 bases, with 10 bases separating them. DNA of the CDR3: TGCGCCAGCAGCCAAGAGGCGGGGCTAAATTCACCCCTCCACTTT. It encodes CASSQEAGLNSPLHF.

This rearrangement joins TRBV24-1 to TRBJ2-2; the match to TRBD1 covers 9 bases. Germline V CDR1 and CDR2: KGHDR, SFDVKD. The CDR3 loop spans 16 amino acids. Trimming cost V 3 bases and J 5 bases; bases outside gene matches: 6. Written as DNA, the CDR3 is TGTGCCACCAGTGATCAGGGACAGGGTCTAACCGGGGAGCTGTTTTTT. It translates to CATSDQGQGLTGELFF.